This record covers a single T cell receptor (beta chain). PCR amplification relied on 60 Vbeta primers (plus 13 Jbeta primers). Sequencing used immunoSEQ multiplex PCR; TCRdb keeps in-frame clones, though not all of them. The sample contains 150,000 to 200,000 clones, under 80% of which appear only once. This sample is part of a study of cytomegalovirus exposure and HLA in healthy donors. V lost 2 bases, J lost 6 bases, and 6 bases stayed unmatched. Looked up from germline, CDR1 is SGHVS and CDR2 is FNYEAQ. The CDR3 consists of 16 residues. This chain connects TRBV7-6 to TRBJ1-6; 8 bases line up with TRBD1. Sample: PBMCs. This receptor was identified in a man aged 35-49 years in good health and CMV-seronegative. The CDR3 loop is CASSLTGQGPNSPLHF. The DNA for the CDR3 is TGTGCCAGCAGCTTAACCGGACAGGGACCTAATTCACCCCTCCACTTT.